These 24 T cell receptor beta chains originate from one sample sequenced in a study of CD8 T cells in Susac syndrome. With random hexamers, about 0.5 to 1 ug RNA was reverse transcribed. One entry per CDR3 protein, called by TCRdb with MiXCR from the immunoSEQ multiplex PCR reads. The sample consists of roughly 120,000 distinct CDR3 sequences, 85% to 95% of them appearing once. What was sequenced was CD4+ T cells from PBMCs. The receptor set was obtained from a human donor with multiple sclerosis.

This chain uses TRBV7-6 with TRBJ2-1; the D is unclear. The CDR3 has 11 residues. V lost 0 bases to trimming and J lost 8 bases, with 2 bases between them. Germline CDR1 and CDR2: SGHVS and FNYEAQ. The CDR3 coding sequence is TGTGCCAGCAGCTTAGCTCATGAGCAGTTCTTC. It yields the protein CASSLAHEQFF.

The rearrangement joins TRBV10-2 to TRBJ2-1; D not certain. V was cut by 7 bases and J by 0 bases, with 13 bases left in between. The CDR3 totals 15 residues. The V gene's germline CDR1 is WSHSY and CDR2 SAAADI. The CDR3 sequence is CASKDRQSSYNEQFF. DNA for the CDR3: TGCGCCAGCAAGGACCGACAAAGCTCCTACAATGAGCAGTTCTTC.

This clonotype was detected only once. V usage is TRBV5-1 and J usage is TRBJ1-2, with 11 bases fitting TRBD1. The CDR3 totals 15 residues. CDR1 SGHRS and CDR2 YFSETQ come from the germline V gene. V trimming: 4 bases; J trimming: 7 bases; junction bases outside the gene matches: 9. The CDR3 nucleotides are TGCGCCAGCAGCCTATGGGGACAGGGGGACTCTGGCTACACCTTC. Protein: CASSLWGQGDSGYTF.

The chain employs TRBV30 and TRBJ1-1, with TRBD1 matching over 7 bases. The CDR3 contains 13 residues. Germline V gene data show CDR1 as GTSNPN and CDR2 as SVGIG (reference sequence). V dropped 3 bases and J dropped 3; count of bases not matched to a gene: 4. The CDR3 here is CAWRAGGYTEAFF. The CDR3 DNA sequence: TGTGCCTGGAGGGCAGGGGGATACACTGAAGCTTTCTTT. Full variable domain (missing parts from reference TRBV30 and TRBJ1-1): SQTIHQWPATLVQPVGSPLSLECTVEGTSNPNLYWYRQAAGRGLQLLFYSVGIGQISSEVPQNLSASRPQDRQFILSSKKLLLSDSGFYLCAWRAGGYTEAFFGQGTRLTVV.

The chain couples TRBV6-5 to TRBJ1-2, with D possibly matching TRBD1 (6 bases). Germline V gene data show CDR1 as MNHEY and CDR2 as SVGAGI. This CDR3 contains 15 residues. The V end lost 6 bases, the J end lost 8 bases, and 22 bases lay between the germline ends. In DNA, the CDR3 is TGTGCCAGCAGCTCCGACCGCAGGGGATTGGGAGGCTACACCTTC. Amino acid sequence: CASSSDRRGLGGYTF.

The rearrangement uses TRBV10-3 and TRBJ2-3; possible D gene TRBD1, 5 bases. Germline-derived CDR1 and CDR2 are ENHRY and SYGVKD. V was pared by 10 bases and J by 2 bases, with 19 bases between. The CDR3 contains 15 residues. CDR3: CATNFGADATDTQYF. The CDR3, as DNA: TGTGCCACCAACTTTGGGGCGGACGCCACAGATACGCAGTATTTT.

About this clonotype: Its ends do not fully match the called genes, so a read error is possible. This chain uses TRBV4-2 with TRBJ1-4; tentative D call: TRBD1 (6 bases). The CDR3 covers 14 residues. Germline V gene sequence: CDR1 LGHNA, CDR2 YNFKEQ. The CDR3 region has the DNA TGTGCCAGCAGCCCCCAAGGGGGTAATGAAAAACCGTTTTTT. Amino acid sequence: CASSPQGGNEKPFF.

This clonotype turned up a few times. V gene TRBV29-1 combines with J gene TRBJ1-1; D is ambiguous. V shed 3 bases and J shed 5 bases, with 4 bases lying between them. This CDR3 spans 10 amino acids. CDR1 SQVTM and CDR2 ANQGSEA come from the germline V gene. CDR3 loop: CSVEGTEAFF. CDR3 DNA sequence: TGCAGCGTTGAGGGAACTGAAGCTTTCTTT.

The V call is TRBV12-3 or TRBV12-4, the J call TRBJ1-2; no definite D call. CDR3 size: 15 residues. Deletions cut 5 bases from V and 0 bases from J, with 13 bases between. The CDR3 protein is CASSRRSNANYGYTF. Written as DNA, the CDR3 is TGTGCCAGCAGTAGACGATCCAATGCTAACTATGGCTACACCTTC.

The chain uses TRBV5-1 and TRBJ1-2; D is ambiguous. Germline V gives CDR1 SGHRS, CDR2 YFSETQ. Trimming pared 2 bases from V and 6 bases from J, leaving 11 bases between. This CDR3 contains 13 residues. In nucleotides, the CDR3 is TGCGCCAGCAGCTTTTGGGGAGGAAATGGCTACACCTTC. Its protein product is CASSFWGGNGYTF. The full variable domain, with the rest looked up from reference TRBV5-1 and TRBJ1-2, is KAGVTQTPRYLIKTRGQQVTLSCSPISGHRSVSWYQQTPGQGLQFLFEYFSETQRNKGNFPGRFSGRQFSNSRSEMNVSTLELGDSALYLCASSFWGGNGYTFGSGTRLTVV.

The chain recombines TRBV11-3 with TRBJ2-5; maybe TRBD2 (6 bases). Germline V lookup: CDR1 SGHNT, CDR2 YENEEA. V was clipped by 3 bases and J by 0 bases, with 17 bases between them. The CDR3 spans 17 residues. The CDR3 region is CASSLGVGGVDQETQYF. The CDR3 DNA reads TGTGCCAGCAGCTTGGGGGTCGGAGGGGTCGACCAAGAGACCCAGTACTTC.

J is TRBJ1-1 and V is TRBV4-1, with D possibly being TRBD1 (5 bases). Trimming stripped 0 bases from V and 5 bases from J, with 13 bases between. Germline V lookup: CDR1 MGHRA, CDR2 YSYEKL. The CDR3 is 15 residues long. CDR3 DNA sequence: TGCGCCAGCAGCCAAGACTTGGGGGTTTTAACTGAAGCTTTCTTT. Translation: CASSQDLGVLTEAFF.

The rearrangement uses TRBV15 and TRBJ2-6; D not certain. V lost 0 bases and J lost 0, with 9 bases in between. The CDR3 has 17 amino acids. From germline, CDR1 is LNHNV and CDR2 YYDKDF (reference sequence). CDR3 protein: CATSRDHISSGANVLTF. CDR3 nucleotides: TGTGCCACCAGCAGAGATCACATCTCCTCTGGGGCCAACGTCCTGACTTTC.

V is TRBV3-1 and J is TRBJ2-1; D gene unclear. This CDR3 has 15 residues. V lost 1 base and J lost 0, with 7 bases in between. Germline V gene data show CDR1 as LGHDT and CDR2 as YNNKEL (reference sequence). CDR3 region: CASSQGRSSYNEQFF. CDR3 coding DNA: TGTGCCAGCAGCCAAGGTCGCAGCTCCTACAATGAGCAGTTCTTC.

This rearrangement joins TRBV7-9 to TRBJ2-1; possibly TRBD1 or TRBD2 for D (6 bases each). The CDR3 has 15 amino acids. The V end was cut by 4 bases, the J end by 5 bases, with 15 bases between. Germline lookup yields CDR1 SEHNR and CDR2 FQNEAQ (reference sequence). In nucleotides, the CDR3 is TGTGCCAGCAGCTCCTTTAGGGGGGCCGACAATGAGCAGTTCTTC. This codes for CASSSFRGADNEQFF. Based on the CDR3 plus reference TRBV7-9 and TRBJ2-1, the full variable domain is DTGVSQNPRHKITKRGQNVTFRCDPISEHNRLYWYRQTLGQGPEFLTYFQNEAQLEKSRLLSDRFSAERPKGSFSTLEIQRTEQGDSAMYLCASSSFRGADNEQFFGPGTRLTVL.

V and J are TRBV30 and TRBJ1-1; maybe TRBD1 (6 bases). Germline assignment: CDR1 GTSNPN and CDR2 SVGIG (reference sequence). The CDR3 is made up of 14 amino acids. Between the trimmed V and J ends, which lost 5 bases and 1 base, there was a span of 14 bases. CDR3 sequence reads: CAWGNEQGNTEAFF. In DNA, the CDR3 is TGTGCCTGGGGGAATGAACAGGGGAACACTGAAGCTTTCTTT.

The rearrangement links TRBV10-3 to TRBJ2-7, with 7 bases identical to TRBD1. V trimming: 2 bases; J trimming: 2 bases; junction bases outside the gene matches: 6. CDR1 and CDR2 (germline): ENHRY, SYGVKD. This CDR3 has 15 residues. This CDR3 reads CAISEGGQPTYEQYF. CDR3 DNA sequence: TGTGCCATCAGTGAGGGGGGACAGCCAACCTACGAGCAGTACTTC.

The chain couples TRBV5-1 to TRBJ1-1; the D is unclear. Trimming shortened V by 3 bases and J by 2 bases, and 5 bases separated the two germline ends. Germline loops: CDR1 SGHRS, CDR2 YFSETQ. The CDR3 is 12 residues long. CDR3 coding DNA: TGCGCCAGCAGCTGGGGTAACACTGAAGCTTTCTTT. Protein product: CASSWGNTEAFF.

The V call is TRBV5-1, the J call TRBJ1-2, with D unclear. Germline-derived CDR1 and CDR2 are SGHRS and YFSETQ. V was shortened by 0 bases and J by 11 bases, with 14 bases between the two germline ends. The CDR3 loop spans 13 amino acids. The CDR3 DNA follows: TGCGCCAGCAGCTTGGATTGGTCTTGGAGTTACACCTTC. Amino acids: CASSLDWSWSYTF.

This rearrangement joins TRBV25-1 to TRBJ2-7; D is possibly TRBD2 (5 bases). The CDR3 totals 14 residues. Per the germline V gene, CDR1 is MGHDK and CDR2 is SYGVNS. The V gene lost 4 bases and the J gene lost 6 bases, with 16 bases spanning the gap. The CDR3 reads CASSAAGDGREQYF. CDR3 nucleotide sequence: TGTGCCAGCAGTGCTGCGGGTGACGGCCGCGAGCAGTACTTC.

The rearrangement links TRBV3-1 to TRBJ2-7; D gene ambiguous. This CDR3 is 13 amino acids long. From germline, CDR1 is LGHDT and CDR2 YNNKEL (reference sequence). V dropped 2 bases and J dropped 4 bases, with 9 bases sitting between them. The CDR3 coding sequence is TGTGCCAGCAGCCAATCTGATGTTTACGAGCAGTACTTC. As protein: CASSQSDVYEQYF.

CDR3 nucleotides: TGTGCCAGCAGATCCCGGGGACGGGACTCTGGAAACACCATATATTTT. Encoded protein: CASRSRGRDSGNTIYF. This chain links TRBV12-3 or TRBV12-4 with TRBJ1-3, with TRBD1 as a possible D gene (5 bases). The CDR3 has 16 residues. The V end lost 6 bases, the J end lost 0 bases, and 15 bases lay between the germline ends.

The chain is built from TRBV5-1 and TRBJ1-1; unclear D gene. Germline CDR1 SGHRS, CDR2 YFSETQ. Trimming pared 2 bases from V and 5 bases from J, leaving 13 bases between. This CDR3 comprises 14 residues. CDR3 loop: CASSFDNIGTEAFF. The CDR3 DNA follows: TGCGCCAGCAGCTTCGACAATATAGGGACTGAAGCTTTCTTT.

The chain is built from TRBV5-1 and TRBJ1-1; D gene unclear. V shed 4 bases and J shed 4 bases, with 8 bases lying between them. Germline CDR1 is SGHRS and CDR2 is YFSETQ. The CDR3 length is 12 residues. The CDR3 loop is CASSREPTEAFF. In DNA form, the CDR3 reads TGCGCCAGCAGCAGGGAGCCCACTGAAGCTTTCTTT.